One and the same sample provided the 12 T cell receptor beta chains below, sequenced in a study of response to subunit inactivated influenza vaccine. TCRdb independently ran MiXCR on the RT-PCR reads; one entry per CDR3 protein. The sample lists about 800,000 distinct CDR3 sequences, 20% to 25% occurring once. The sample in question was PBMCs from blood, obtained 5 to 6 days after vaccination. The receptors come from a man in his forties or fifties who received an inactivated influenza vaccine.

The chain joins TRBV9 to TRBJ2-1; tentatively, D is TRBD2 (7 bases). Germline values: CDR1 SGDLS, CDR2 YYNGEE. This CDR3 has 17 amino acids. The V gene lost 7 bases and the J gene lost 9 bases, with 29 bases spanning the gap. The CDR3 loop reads CASGVVAGALGGGEQFF. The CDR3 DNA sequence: TGTGCCAGCGGGGTCGTGGCGGGGGCCCTAGGTGGCGGTGAGCAGTTCTTC. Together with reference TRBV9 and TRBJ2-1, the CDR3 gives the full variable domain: DSGVTQTPKHLITATGQRVTLRCSPRSGDLSVYWYQQSLDQGLQFLIQYYNGEERAKGNILERFSAQQFPDLHSELNLSSLELGDSALYFCASGVVAGALGGGEQFFGPGTRLTVL.

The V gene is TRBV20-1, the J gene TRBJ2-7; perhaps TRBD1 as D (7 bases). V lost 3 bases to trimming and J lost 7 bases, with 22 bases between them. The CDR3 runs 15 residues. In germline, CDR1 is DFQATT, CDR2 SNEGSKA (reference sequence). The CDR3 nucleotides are TGCAGTGCTAGGGAGATAAGACAGGGACTGGGTGAGCAGTACTTC. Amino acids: CSAREIRQGLGEQYF.

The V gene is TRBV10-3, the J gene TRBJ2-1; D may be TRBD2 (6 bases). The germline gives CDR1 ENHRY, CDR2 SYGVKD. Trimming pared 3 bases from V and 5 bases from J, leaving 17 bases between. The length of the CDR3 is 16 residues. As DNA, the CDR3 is TGTGCCATCAGTGATTCCAGACTAGAGGGAGACAATGAGCAGTTCTTC. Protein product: CAISDSRLEGDNEQFF.

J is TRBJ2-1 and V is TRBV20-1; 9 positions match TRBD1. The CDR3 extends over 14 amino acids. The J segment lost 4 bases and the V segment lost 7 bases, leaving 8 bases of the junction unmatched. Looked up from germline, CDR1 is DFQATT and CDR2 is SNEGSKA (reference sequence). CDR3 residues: CSVPGQGSYNEQFF. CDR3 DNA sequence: TGCAGTGTACCGGGACAGGGATCTTACAATGAGCAGTTCTTC.

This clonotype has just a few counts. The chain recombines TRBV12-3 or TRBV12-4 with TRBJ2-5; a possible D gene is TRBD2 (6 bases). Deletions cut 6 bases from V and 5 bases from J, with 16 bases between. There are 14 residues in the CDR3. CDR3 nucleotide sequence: TGTGCCAGCAGGGTCGGGGACTTGGGGGAGACCCAGTACTTC. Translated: CASRVGDLGETQYF.

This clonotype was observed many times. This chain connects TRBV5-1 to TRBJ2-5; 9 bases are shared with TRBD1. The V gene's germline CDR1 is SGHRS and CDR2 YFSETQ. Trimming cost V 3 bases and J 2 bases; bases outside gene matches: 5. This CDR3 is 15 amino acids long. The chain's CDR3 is CASSSGTGRQETQYF. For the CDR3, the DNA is TGCGCCAGCAGCTCTGGGACAGGGAGGCAAGAGACCCAGTACTTC.

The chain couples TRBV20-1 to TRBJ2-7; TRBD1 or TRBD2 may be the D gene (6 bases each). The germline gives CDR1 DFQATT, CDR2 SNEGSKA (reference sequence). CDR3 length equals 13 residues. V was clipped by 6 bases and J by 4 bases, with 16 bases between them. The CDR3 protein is CSADARGGYEQYF. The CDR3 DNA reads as TGCAGTGCCGACGCCAGGGGAGGATACGAGCAGTACTTC.

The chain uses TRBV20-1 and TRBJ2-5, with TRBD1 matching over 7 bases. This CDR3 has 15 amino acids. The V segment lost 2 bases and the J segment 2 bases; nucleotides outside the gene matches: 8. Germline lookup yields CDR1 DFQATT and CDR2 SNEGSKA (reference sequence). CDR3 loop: CSARNPGTAQETQYF. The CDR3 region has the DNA TGCAGTGCTAGAAACCCCGGGACAGCACAAGAGACCCAGTACTTC.

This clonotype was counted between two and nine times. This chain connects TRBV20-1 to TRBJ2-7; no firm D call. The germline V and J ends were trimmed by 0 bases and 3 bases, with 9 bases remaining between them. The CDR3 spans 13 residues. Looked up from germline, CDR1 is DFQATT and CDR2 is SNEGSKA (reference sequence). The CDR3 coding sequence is TGCAGTGCTAGAGATCCCTACCTCTACGAGCAGTACTTC. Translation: CSARDPYLYEQYF.

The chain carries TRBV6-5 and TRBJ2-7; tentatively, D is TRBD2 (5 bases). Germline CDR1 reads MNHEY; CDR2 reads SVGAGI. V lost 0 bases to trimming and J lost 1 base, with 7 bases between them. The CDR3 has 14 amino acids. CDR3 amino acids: CASSYSLASYEQYF. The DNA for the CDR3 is TGTGCCAGCAGTTACTCTCTAGCTTCCTACGAGCAGTACTTC.

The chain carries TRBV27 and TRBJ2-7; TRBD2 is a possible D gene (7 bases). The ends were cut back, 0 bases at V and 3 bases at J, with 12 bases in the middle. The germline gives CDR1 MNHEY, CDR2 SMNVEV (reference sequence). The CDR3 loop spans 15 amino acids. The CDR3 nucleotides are TGTGCCAGCAGTTTATCGGGGGGGCCGGGCTACGAGCAGTACTTC. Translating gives CASSLSGGPGYEQYF.

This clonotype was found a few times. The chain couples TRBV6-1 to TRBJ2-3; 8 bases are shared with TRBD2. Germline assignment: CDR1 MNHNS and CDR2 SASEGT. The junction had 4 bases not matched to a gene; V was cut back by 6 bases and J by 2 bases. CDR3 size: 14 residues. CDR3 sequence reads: CASRRGLDTDTQYF. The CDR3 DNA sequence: TGTGCCAGCAGAAGGGGACTAGACACAGATACGCAGTATTTT.